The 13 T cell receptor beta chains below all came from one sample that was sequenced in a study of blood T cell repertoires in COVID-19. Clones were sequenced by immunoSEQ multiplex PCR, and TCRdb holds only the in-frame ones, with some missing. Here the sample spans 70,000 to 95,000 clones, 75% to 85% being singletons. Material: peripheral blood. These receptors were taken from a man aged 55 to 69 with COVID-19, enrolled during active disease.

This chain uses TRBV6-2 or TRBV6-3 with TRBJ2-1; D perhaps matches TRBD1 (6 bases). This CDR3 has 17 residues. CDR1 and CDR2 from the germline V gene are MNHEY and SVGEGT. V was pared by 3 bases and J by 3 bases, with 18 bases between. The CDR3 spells CASSYQGKGKLYNEQFF. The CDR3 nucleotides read TGTGCCAGCAGTTATCAGGGGAAGGGGAAACTCTACAATGAGCAGTTCTTC.

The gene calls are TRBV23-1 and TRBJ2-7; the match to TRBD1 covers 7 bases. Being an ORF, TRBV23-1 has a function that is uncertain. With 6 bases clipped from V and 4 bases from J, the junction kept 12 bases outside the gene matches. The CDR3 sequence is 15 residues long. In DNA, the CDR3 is TGCGCCAGCAGCCTTACGGGGACAGCAGTTTACGAGCAGTACTTC. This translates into CASSLTGTAVYEQYF.

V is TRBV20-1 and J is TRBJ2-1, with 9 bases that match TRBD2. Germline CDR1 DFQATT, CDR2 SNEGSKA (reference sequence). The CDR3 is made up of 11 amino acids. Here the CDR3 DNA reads TGCAGCGGGCACAGCGGGAGGGAGCAGTTCTTC. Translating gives CSGHSGREQFF.

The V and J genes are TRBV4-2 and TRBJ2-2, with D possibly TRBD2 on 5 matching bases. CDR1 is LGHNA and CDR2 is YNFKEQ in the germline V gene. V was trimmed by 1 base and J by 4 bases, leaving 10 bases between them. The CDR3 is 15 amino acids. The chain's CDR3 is CASSQVPGVTGELFF. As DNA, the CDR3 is TGTGCCAGCAGCCAAGTCCCCGGGGTCACCGGGGAGCTGTTTTTT.

The DNA for the CDR3 is TGTGCCAGCAGTCTGGAGCCGGCAGCCCTCCACTTT. Its protein is CASSLEPAALHF. The gene calls are TRBV3-1 (or the pseudogene TRBV3-2) and TRBJ1-6, with D unresolved. The germline V gene has CDR1 LGHDT and CDR2 YNNKEL (reference sequence). CDR3 length: 12 residues. Trimming removed 6 bases at V and 14 bases at J, with 14 bases between.

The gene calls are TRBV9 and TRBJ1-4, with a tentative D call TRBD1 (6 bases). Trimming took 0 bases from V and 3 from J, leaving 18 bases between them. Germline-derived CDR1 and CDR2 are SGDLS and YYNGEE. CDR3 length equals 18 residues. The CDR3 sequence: CASSVGEGGAFPNEKLFF. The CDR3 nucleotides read TGTGCCAGCAGCGTAGGAGAGGGGGGGGCGTTCCCTAATGAAAAACTGTTTTTT.

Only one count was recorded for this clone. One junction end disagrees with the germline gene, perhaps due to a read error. In nucleotides, the CDR3 is TGTGCCAGTAGTTCCCAGCGCCGGGAGGAGTTTCAGGTCTTC. Translation gives CASSSQRREEFQVF. The chain recombines TRBV19 with TRBJ2-1; 7 nucleotides line up with TRBD2. Germline V gene lookup returns CDR1 LNHDA and CDR2 SQIVND (reference sequence). This CDR3 is built from 14 residues.

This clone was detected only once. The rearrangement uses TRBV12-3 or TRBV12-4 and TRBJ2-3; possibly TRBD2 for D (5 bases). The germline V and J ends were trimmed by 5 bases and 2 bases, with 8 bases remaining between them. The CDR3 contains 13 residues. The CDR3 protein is CASSLDFTDTQYF. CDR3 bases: TGTGCCAGCAGTCTGGACTTCACAGATACGCAGTATTTT.

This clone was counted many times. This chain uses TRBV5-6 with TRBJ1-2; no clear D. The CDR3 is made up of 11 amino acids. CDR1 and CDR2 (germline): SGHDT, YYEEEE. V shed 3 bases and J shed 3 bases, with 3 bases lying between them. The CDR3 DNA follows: TGTGCCAGCAGCTCCGACTATGGCTACACCTTC. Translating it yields CASSSDYGYTF. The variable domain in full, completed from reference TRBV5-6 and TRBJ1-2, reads DAGVTQSPTHLIKTRGQQVTLRCSPKSGHDTVSWYQQALGQGPQFIFQYYEEEERQRGNFPDRFSGHQFPNYSSELNVNALLLGDSALYLCASSSDYGYTFGSGTRLTVV.

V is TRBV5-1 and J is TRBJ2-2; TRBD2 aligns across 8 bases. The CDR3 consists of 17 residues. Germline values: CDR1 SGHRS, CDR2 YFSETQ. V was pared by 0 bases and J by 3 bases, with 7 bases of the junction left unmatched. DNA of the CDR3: TGCGCCAGCAGCTTGGCGGTAGCGGGGTTGGACACCGGGGAGCTGTTTTTT. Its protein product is CASSLAVAGLDTGELFF.

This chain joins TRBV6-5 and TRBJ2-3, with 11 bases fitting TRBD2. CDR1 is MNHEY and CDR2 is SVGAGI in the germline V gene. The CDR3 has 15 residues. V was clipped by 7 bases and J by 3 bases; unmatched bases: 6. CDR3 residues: CASTSSGGFTDTQYF. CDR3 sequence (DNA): TGTGCCAGCACCTCTAGCGGGGGGTTTACAGATACGCAGTATTTT.

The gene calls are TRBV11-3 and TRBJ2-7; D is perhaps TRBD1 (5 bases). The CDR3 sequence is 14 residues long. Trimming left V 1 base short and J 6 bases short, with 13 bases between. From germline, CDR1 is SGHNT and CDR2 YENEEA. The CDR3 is CASSLGGHLGEQYF. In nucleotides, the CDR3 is TGTGCCAGCAGCTTAGGGGGCCACCTGGGCGAGCAGTACTTC.

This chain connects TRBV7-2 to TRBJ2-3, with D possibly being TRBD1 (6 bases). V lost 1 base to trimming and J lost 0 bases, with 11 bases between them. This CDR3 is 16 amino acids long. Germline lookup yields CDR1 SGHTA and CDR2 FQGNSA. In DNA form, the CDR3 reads TGTGCCAGCAGCTTAGTAGGGGGAAGTAGCACAGATACGCAGTATTTT. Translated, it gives CASSLVGGSSTDTQYF.